These 3 T cell receptor beta chains were sequenced from one sample in a study of shared clonotypes between healthy human individuals. Clones were sequenced by immunoSEQ multiplex PCR, and TCRdb holds only the in-frame ones, with some missing. The sample holds over 2 million clones, roughly 96% seen once. Sequenced: naive CD4+ T cells sorted from blood. Regarding subset: CD45RA+ positively selected. The receptors were sampled from a man aged 18 to 29 in good health.

The chain is built from TRBV10-2 and TRBJ2-7; the D is unclear. Germline assignment: CDR1 WSHSY and CDR2 SAAADI. V lost 2 bases to trimming and J lost 2 bases, with 10 bases between them. The CDR3 has 14 residues. CDR3 in DNA: TGCGCCAGCAGTGAGACTATCGGCACCTACGAGCAGTACTTC. It codes for CASSETIGTYEQYF.

This clone was observed a single time. The CDR3 protein is CASSLSLAGGRPYEQYF. The CDR3 nucleotides are TGCGCCAGCAGCTTGTCCCTAGCGGGAGGGAGACCCTACGAGCAGTACTTC. The chain uses TRBV5-1 and TRBJ2-7, with TRBD2 matching over 12 bases. There are 17 residues in the CDR3. J lost 2 bases, V lost 1 base, and 7 bases had no gene match. CDR1 is SGHRS and CDR2 is YFSETQ in the germline V gene.

This CDR3 reads CASSVQLTDTQYF. As DNA, the CDR3 is TGTGCCAGCAGTGTTCAACTCACAGATACGCAGTATTTT. The chain links TRBV6-4 to TRBJ2-3; D gene uncertain. The V gene's germline CDR1 is MRHNA and CDR2 SNTAGT. This CDR3 region has 13 residues. V dropped 4 bases and J dropped 2 bases, with 7 bases sitting between them.